The rows below give T cell receptor beta chains drawn from one sample of a study of T-cell reconstitution after alpha-beta-depleted transplantation in children. TCRdb independently ran MiXCR on the PCR reads; one entry per CDR3 protein. The profile shows a few hundred thousand distinct CDR3 sequences, 27% of them singletons. The input for sequencing was PBMCs, taken before TCRalphabeta/CD19-depleted stem cell transplant. The receptor set was obtained from a boy in the first two years of life with Wiskott-Aldrich syndrome, due to receive a stem cell transplant. Both conserved end residues are part of each CDR3.

J	V	CDR3
TRBJ1-1	TRBV12-3/TRBV12-4	CASSLSQGAETEAFF
TRBJ1-2	TRBV20-1	CSARGRGGYTF
TRBJ2-3	TRBV20-1	CSGGLAHNTDTQYF
TRBJ2-1	TRBV20-1	CSARVSYYYNEQFF
TRBJ2-5	TRBV5-1	CASSLSPREGTQYF
TRBJ2-3	TRBV6-1	CASRGLGLGDTQYF
TRBJ2-7	TRBV20-1	CSARWDRRYEQYF
TRBJ2-1	TRBV5-5	CASSPFAGGPYNEQFF
TRBJ2-1	TRBV5-1	CASSFKREGYDEQFF
TRBJ1-2	TRBV12-3/TRBV12-4	CASSLLSRPNYGYTF
TRBJ2-2	TRBV12-3/TRBV12-4	CASRPGRVRGGELFF
TRBJ1-5	TRBV21-1	CASSKDSTQLKQPQHF
TRBJ1-4	TRBV4-1	CASSQPGRSNEKLFF
TRBJ2-7	TRBV5-1	CASSEQGSYVEQYF
TRBJ2-3	TRBV4-1	CASSQDGGSGTDTQYF
TRBJ1-4	TRBV10-3	CAISPVAVTATNEKLFF
TRBJ1-4	TRBV7-9	CATRGQGEKLFF
TRBJ2-5	TRBV12-3/TRBV12-4	CASPAGAGVGHETQYF
TRBJ2-3	TRBV19	CASSTQGAQWDTQYF
TRBJ2-5	TRBV9	CASSVGLAGGETQYF
TRBJ2-4	TRBV12-3/TRBV12-4	CASRYNRVSKNIQYF
TRBJ2-1	TRBV12-3/TRBV12-4	CASSVAEYNEQFF
TRBJ1-2	TRBV5-5	CASSPSGYYGYTF
TRBJ1-2	TRBV29-1	CSVGFPRGLNYGYTF
TRBJ2-1	TRBV11-2	CASSLRTSGRGSYNEQFF
TRBJ2-7	TRBV20-1	CSASPRSYYEQYF
TRBJ2-3	TRBV15	CATSRKREGRGTDTQYF
TRBJ1-2	TRBV5-1	CDSSLGQGGGYTF
TRBJ2-7	TRBV20-1	CSARDFAAYEQYF
TRBJ1-4	TRBV11-2	CASNIFGLSEKLFF
TRBJ2-7	TRBV7-9	CASSPIAGGLYEQYF
TRBJ2-1	TRBV7-3	CASSFVSANEQFF
TRBJ2-3	TRBV5-1	CASTGFASTDTQYF
TRBJ2-1	TRBV20-1	CSASLAGVAYNEQFF
TRBJ2-3	TRBV29-1	CSVAAGRAGDTQYF
TRBJ2-1	TRBV29-1	CSVLGQGWQFF
TRBJ2-5	TRBV4-1	CASSQVPPWTFETQYF
TRBJ2-3	TRBV20-1	CSASGTKDTQYF
TRBJ2-3	TRBV5-1	CASSDLAGDTDTQYF
TRBJ1-2	TRBV4-2	CASSQDMSQGDYGYTF
TRBJ2-3	TRBV5-4	CASRDRGRTDTQYF